What follows is one T cell receptor beta chain and its context. What it binds is not known. This sample was taken from a study of blood T cells in healthy people across ages. Points from the study as a whole: Measured against age, TCR beta diversity per million T cells decreased in a roughly linear manner.

V was pared by 4 bases and J by 0 bases, with 13 bases between. CDR3 length equals 16 residues. Looked up from germline, CDR1 is MNHEY and CDR2 is SVGAGI. Using a J-beta primer mix together with a sample-barcoded 5' primer, a second PCR was run for roughly 7 to 12 cycles. TCRdb analysed the 5' RACE reads with MiXCR anew, one entry per CDR3 protein. Of over a million distinct CDR3 sequences in the sample, 40% to 45% were seen once. The sample taken for sequencing was blood. The sequence was obtained from a woman aged 55-75 years in good health. The V and J genes are TRBV6-5 and TRBJ2-4, with D uncertain. In nucleotides, the CDR3 is TGTGCCAGCAGTTCCTCCAGGCCCCTAGCCAAAAACATTCAGTACTTC. It specifies CASSSSRPLAKNIQYF.